This T cell receptor beta chain emerged from a study of OX40 agonist ivuxolimab in advanced cancers. Whole-study results and caveats: Clonal expansion from baseline to week 6 occurred in both CD4+ and CD8+ T cells. In general, CD8+ T cells held more expanded clones than CD4+ did, on average.

For this clone: Antigen: not known.

The repertoire was sequenced with immunoSEQ multiplex PCR; TCRdb's copy has only in-frame clones and lacks some. The repertoire consists of 25,000 to 30,000 clones, with 80% to 90% occurring once and the leading ten covering more than 12%. V was shortened by 2 bases and J by 9 bases, with 8 bases between the two germline ends. Germline V CDR1 and CDR2: SGHVS, FQNEAQ. CDR3 length equals 12 residues. The chain carries TRBV7-8 and TRBJ2-1, with unresolved D. The TCR was taken from an adult with an advanced solid tumor such as melanoma, head and neck, liver or kidney cancer. Specimen: CD4+ or CD8+ T cells sorted from blood, collected in a trial of the OX40 agonist ivuxolimab. CDR3 sequence: CASSLRSVEQFF. The CDR3 DNA reads TGTGCCAGCAGCTTACGGTCAGTTGAGCAGTTCTTC.